This TCR beta chain was recovered during a study of blood T cell repertoires in COVID-19. At the level of the study: Sample material is recorded as cDNA or gDNA derived from T cells, B-cell-depleted T cells, or PBMCs.

Original methodology: Estimated nucleated cell counts came from reference gene primer amplification. Assay: immunoSEQ multiplex PCR; the TCRdb copy retains only in-frame clones and omits some. V and J calls and clone size follow that table, whereas D and trimming were derived from the DNA. The sample has some 150,000 clones, around four fifths seen once. Trimming removed 5 bases at V and 2 bases at J, with 17 bases between. The CDR3 length is 15 residues. Per the germline V gene, CDR1 is GTSNPN and CDR2 is SVGIG (reference sequence). Sequencing input: peripheral blood. This chain uses TRBV30 with TRBJ2-3, with D possibly matching TRBD1 (6 bases). This clonotype was sampled from a human donor in a cohort sampled during active COVID-19. DNA of the CDR3: TGTGCCTGGGCTAATAGGGGGTCGCACACAGATACGCAGTATTTT. This sequence encodes CAWANRGSHTDTQYF.